These T cell receptor beta chains were read from a single sample in a study of CXCR3-negative and CXCR3-positive naive CD8 T cells. TCRdb reprocessed the 5' RACE reads and reports one entry per CDR3 protein, with no DNA. The sample table includes some 150,000 distinct CDR3 sequences. Sequencing used naive CXCR3+ CD8+ T cells from blood. These receptor sequences come from a human donor in good health. Some clones in this sample may be carry-over from other donors' samples. CDR3s include the opening cysteine and the closing phenylalanine or tryptophan.

j_call v_call cdr3_aa
TRBJ2-4 TRBV11-1 CASSPGLAEHNIQYF
TRBJ1-1 TRBV7-9 CASSLSPEAFF
TRBJ2-1 TRBV28 CASSFVQPVQFF
TRBJ2-3 TRBV11-2 CASSLVGTGDTQYF
TRBJ1-1 TRBV30 CAWTDLNTEAFF
TRBJ2-7 TRBV7-9 CASSLDPQTYEQYF
TRBJ1-1 TRBV7-3 CASSPMGGGTEAFF
TRBJ1-1 TRBV19 CASCTSGDTEAFF
TRBJ2-7 TRBV29-1 CSSGRSSYEQYF
TRBJ1-1 TRBV5-6 CASSLADSYTEAFF
TRBJ2-1 TRBV29-1 CSVRGGNNEQFF
TRBJ2-1 TRBV29-1 CSVEGLGTNINEQFF
TRBJ2-7 TRBV30 CACITWDSAYEQYF
TRBJ2-1 TRBV7-9 CASSRLDYPADDNEQFF
TRBJ2-7 TRBV7-9 CASSSITGIQYF
TRBJ2-7 TRBV20-1 CSAPGTGYYEQYF
TRBJ2-1 TRBV29-1 CSVIGLAGDFRYYNEQFF
TRBJ2-5 TRBV12-3/TRBV12-4 CASSSGTGGQETQYF
TRBJ2-7 TRBV25-1 CASSAPYEQYF
TRBJ2-7 TRBV29-1 CSVEGLSPYEQYF
TRBJ2-1 TRBV6-4 CASSVGPNYEQFF
TRBJ2-1 TRBV11-3 CASSSGTGLDSNEQFF
TRBJ2-7 TRBV7-9 CASTPIAGGDEQYF
TRBJ2-1 TRBV19 CAAGSPLLHEQFF
TRBJ2-1 TRBV28 CASIGTPYNEQFF
TRBJ2-1 TRBV12-5 CASGLYQVEQFF
TRBJ1-1 TRBV5-6 CASSWGGQINTEAFF
TRBJ2-7 TRBV20-1 CSASGRARTYEQYF
TRBJ1-5 TRBV27 CASSKQGFYQPQHF
TRBJ1-1 TRBV15 CATSAGEIEAFF
TRBJ2-1 TRBV7-2 CASSEMTDEQFF
TRBJ2-4 TRBV5-1 CASSLADLDIQYF
TRBJ2-4 TRBV5-1 CASSPDRGLAKNIQYF
TRBJ1-3 TRBV6-6 CASSSLGTAGNTIYF
TRBJ2-7 TRBV12-3/TRBV12-4 CASSSTRTGPSYEQYF